This T cell receptor (beta chain) comes out of a study of blood T cell repertoires in COVID-19. Germline loops: CDR1 SGHTA, CDR2 FQGNSA. Trimming removed 9 bases at V and 5 bases at J, with 20 bases between. The length of the CDR3 is 15 residues. Produced via immunoSEQ multiplex PCR; TCRdb's table is partial and in-frame only. The sample records 100,000 to 150,000 clones, around 74% being singletons. The chain is built from TRBV7-2 and TRBJ2-1, with a possible D match to TRBD2 (6 bases). The sequence derives from an elderly man with COVID-19, enrolled during active disease. The sample taken for sequencing was peripheral blood. For the CDR3, the DNA is TGTGCCAGTACCGGGGGACCCTCGTCGGACAATGAGCAGTTCTTC. Protein product: CASTGGPSSDNEQFF.